The clone carrying this T cell receptor (beta chain) was recorded a few times. This entry is derived from a study of shared clonotypes between healthy human individuals. Unsorted PBMCs provided DNA that was sequenced on ten immunoSEQ deep assay plates. Libraries were prepared by immunoSEQ multiplex PCR; TCRdb keeps only in-frame clonotypes and omits some of them. The sample lists about 450,000 clones, around three quarters occurring once. V was trimmed by 0 bases and J by 1 base, leaving 10 bases between them. Germline CDR1 reads MNHEY; CDR2 reads SVGAGI. The CDR3 runs 15 residues. What was sequenced was PBMCs. The TCR sequence derives from a middle-aged woman in good health. Some clones in this sample may be carry-over from other donors' samples. The chain carries TRBV6-5 and TRBJ2-7; tentatively, D is TRBD1 (6 bases). CDR3 bases: TGTGCCAGCAGTTACTCTCCGACAGGTTCCTACGAGCAGTACTTC. This encodes CASSYSPTGSYEQYF.